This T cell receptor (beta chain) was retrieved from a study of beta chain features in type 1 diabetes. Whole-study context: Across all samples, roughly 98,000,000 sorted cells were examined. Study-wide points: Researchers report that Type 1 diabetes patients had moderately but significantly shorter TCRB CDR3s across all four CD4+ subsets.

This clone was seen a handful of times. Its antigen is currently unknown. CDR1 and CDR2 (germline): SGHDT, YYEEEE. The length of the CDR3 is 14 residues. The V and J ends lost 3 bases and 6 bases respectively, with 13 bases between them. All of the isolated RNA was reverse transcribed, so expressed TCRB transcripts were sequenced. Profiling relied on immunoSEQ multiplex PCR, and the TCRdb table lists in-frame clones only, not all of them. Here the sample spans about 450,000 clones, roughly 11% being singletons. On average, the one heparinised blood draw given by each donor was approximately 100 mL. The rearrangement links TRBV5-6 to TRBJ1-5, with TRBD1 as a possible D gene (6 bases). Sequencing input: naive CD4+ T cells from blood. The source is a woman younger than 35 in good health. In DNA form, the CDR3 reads TGTGCCAGCAGCTCTTCACAGGGTTTTCAGCCCCAGCATTTT. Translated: CASSSSQGFQPQHF.